These 29 T cell receptor beta chains originate from one sample sequenced in a study of PD-L1 blockade in urothelial cancer. Stated time point: pretreatment peripheral blood. Assay used: immunoSEQ multiplex PCR; TCRdb lists only in-frame clones, some missing. The repertoire holds fewer than 85,000 clones, with around 83% as singletons. The sequenced sample was PBMCs, obtained around atezolizumab (anti-PD-L1) treatment. These receptors all stem from a woman in her seventies with urothelial cancer.

The gene calls are TRBV5-4 and TRBJ2-2, with 10 bases matching TRBD2. The CDR3 is 14 amino acids. V was pared by 4 bases and J by 6 bases, with 3 bases of the junction left unmatched. Germline V gives CDR1 SGHNT, CDR2 YYREEE (reference sequence). The CDR3 DNA reads TGTGCCAGCAGCCAGCGGGAGGGGTCCGGGGAGCTGTTTTTT. Protein sequence: CASSQREGSGELFF.

The rearrangement joins TRBV27 to TRBJ2-3, with 7 bases fitting TRBD1. Losses at the gene ends were 5 bases for V and 3 bases for J; bases not matched to a gene: 11. The CDR3 sequence is 16 residues long. CDR1 MNHEY and CDR2 SMNVEV come from the germline V gene (reference sequence). CDR3 DNA sequence: TGTGCCAGCAGTCAATTATCTAGACAGGGTACAGATACGCAGTATTTT. Encoded protein: CASSQLSRQGTDTQYF.

The V call is TRBV10-1, the J call TRBJ2-7, with 7 bases that match TRBD1. Trimming at V came to 2 bases and at J to 1 base, leaving 2 bases not matched to a gene. CDR3 length equals 14 residues. Germline V gives CDR1 WNHNN, CDR2 SYGVQD (reference sequence). Here the CDR3 DNA reads TGCGCCAGCAGTGAGGGGACAGATTCCTACGAGCAGTACTTC. It codes for CASSEGTDSYEQYF.

The V and J genes are TRBV5-1 and TRBJ2-2; D remains ambiguous. V lost 0 bases and J lost 1, with 10 bases in between. CDR1 and CDR2 from the germline V gene are SGHRS and YFSETQ. CDR3 length: 16 amino acids. The CDR3 region is CASSLASTVNTGELFF. The CDR3 nucleotides are TGCGCCAGCAGCTTGGCCTCGACTGTGAACACCGGGGAGCTGTTTTTT.

This clone was seen only once. V usage is TRBV11-3 and J usage is TRBJ1-1; D gene uncertain. Germline loops: CDR1 SGHNT, CDR2 YENEEA. Trimming removed 5 bases at V and 11 bases at J, with 12 bases between. The CDR3 extends over 11 amino acids. CDR3 bases: TGTGCCAGCAGCGGTAATGGAGGCGCTTTCTTT. This sequence encodes CASSGNGGAFF.

V is TRBV14 and J is TRBJ1-3, with 7 bases lining up with TRBD1. CDR1 and CDR2 from the germline V gene are SGHDN and FVKESK. This CDR3 is built from 17 residues. With V trimmed by 5 bases and J by 3 bases, 13 bases remained unmatched. The CDR3: CASSSRTGTELGNTIYF. DNA of the CDR3: TGTGCCAGCAGCTCTCGTACCGGGACAGAGCTTGGAAACACCATATATTTT.

The chain couples TRBV28 to TRBJ2-2; 7 bases agree with TRBD1. In germline, CDR1 is MDHEN, CDR2 SYDVKM. CDR3 length equals 14 residues. Trimming took 8 bases from V and 4 from J; bases not matched to a gene: 7. The CDR3 loop is CASGIQGSTGELFF. The CDR3 DNA reads TGTGCCAGCGGGATACAGGGGTCCACCGGGGAGCTGTTTTTT.

The rearrangement links TRBV11-2 to TRBJ1-3; D is unclear. The CDR3 sequence is 13 residues long. V was clipped by 4 bases and J by 4 bases, with 8 bases between them. From germline, CDR1 is SGHAT and CDR2 FQNNGV. This chain's CDR3 is CASSYSGGNTIYF. Written as DNA, the CDR3 is TGTGCCAGCAGCTATTCCGGGGGAAACACCATATATTTT.

This clone was counted once. V is TRBV30 and J is TRBJ2-7, with a weak D call TRBD1 (5 bases). This CDR3 has 12 amino acids. Germline CDR1 is GTSNPN and CDR2 is SVGIG (reference sequence). V lost 4 bases, J lost 0 bases, and 7 bases lay in between. The CDR3 loop is CAWIDSSYEQYF. The CDR3 nucleotides are TGTGCCTGGATAGACAGCTCCTACGAGCAGTACTTC.

This clone has just one count. This rearrangement joins TRBV4-1 to TRBJ1-5, with D possibly TRBD1 on 5 matching bases. V was pared by 1 base and J by 7 bases, with 14 bases between. This CDR3 is built from 15 residues. The germline V gene encodes CDR1 MGHRA and CDR2 YSYEKL. The CDR3 nucleotides are TGCGCCAGCAGCCAAGTAATGGGGGAGGGACAGCCCCAGCATTTT. Protein: CASSQVMGEGQPQHF.

The V and J genes are TRBV2 and TRBJ2-7, with 10 bases identical to TRBD1. The CDR3 runs 14 residues. Germline V gene sequence: CDR1 SNHLY, CDR2 FYNNEI. After removal of 3 bases from V and 5 bases from J, the junction contained 4 bases not matched to a gene. This chain's CDR3 is CASSELGQGNEQYF. DNA of the CDR3: TGTGCCAGCAGTGAGCTGGGACAGGGGAACGAGCAGTACTTC. The variable domain in full, completed from reference TRBV2 and TRBJ2-7, reads EPEVTQTPSHQVTQMGQEVILRCVPISNHLYFYWYRQILGQKVEFLVSFYNNEISEKSEIFDDQFSVERPDGSNFTLKIRSTKLEDSAMYFCASSELGQGNEQYFGPGTRLTVT.

The CDR3 nucleotides read TGTGCCAGCAGCAAAGCAGGGTTTCCAACTAATGAAAAACTGTTTTTT. It specifies CASSKAGFPTNEKLFF. The chain couples TRBV28 to TRBJ1-4, with D possibly matching TRBD1 (5 bases). This CDR3 has 16 amino acids. V lost 6 bases and J 0 bases, leaving 14 bases between the germline ends. The germline V gene has CDR1 MDHEN and CDR2 SYDVKM.

This sequence joins TRBV5-4 and TRBJ1-1; the D is unclear. The CDR3 spans 13 residues. V dropped 4 bases and J dropped 0 bases, with 7 bases sitting between them. Germline-derived CDR1 and CDR2 are SGHNT and YYREEE (reference sequence). The CDR3 sequence is CASSEQVNTEAFF. DNA of the CDR3: TGTGCCAGCAGCGAGCAGGTGAACACTGAAGCTTTCTTT.

The rearrangement uses TRBV5-1 and TRBJ2-7; the match to TRBD1 covers 10 bases. CDR3 length equals 13 residues. CDR1 is SGHRS, CDR2 YFSETQ, per germline. With V trimmed by 7 bases and J by 6 bases, 7 bases remained unmatched. Here the CDR3 DNA reads TGCGCCAGCGGACAGGACAGGGGGAGCGAGCAGTACTTC. Translating gives CASGQDRGSEQYF.

This clone was counted once. The chain combines TRBV6-1 with TRBJ2-1, with TRBD2 matching over 10 bases. V lost 4 bases to trimming and J lost 6 bases; unmatched junction nucleotides: 6. Germline values: CDR1 MNHNS, CDR2 SASEGT. The CDR3 covers 15 residues. CDR3: CASSVAGGGGNEQFF. The CDR3 DNA reads as TGTGCCAGCAGTGTAGCGGGAGGTGGCGGCAATGAGCAGTTCTTC.

The chain employs TRBV11-2 and TRBJ2-7; TRBD1 agrees at 8 bases. Trimming removed 3 bases from V and 5 bases from J; junction bases left unmatched: 3. CDR1 is SGHAT, CDR2 FQNNGV, per germline. CDR3 length: 13 residues. CDR3 protein: CASSFAGGNEQYF. CDR3 in DNA: TGTGCCAGCAGCTTCGCAGGGGGCAACGAGCAGTACTTC.

This chain links TRBV29-1 with TRBJ1-1; D remains unclear. Trimming stripped 5 bases from V and 4 bases from J, with 17 bases between. Germline CDR1 is SQVTM and CDR2 is ANQGSEA. The CDR3 runs 14 residues. CDR3 DNA: TGCAGCGTTCGTCGAGGTGGTGAATTCACTGAAGCTTTCTTT. Translation: CSVRRGGEFTEAFF.

The rearrangement joins TRBV27 to TRBJ1-4, with TRBD1 matching 8 bases. The germline V gene encodes CDR1 MNHEY and CDR2 SMNVEV (reference sequence). J gave up 10 bases and V 10 bases, and 14 bases lay outside the gene matches. The CDR3 is 14 residues long. CDR3 in DNA: TGTGCCACCAAGCCGACAGGGGACGTTGGAAAACTGTTTTTT. The encoded protein is CATKPTGDVGKLFF.

CDR3 residues: CASSLDREKLFF. CDR3 sequence (DNA): TGTGCCAGCAGCTTGGACAGAGAAAAACTGTTTTTT. V gene TRBV5-4 combines with J gene TRBJ1-4; D gene uncertain. The CDR3 has 12 residues. CDR1 and CDR2 from the germline V gene are SGHNT and YYREEE (reference sequence). V was pared by 0 bases and J by 8 bases, with 5 bases between.

The CDR3 here is CASSPGTSGVTQYF. The CDR3 bases are TGCGCCAGCAGTCCCGGGACTAGTGGAGTGACCCAGTACTTC. This chain links TRBV10-1 with TRBJ2-5; 8 bases fit TRBD2. V lost 5 bases to trimming and J lost 7 bases; unmatched junction nucleotides: 9. The germline V gene encodes CDR1 WNHNN and CDR2 SYGVQD (reference sequence). The CDR3 runs 14 residues.

In this sample, this clone turned up once. The chain links TRBV28 to TRBJ2-3; 9 bases align to TRBD2. Unmatched junction bases numbered 6, after V lost 5 bases and J lost 0 bases. Germline loops: CDR1 MDHEN, CDR2 SYDVKM. CDR3 length: 16 residues. The CDR3 loop reads CASSLGLALSTDTQYF. CDR3 nucleotide sequence: TGTGCCAGCAGTCTAGGACTAGCGCTAAGCACAGATACGCAGTATTTT.

The V call is TRBV5-1, the J call TRBJ2-5, with D maybe TRBD2 (7 bases). Trimming took off 4 bases at V and 4 bases at J, with 8 bases between the two ends. The CDR3 loop spans 12 amino acids. Germline V CDR1 and CDR2: SGHRS, YFSETQ. The CDR3 protein is CASSRGGETQYF. CDR3 nucleotides: TGCGCCAGCAGCAGGGGGGGAGAGACCCAGTACTTC. Full variable domain (outside the CDR3, taken from reference TRBV5-1 and TRBJ2-5): KAGVTQTPRYLIKTRGQQVTLSCSPISGHRSVSWYQQTPGQGLQFLFEYFSETQRNKGNFPGRFSGRQFSNSRSEMNVSTLELGDSALYLCASSRGGETQYFGPGTRLLVL.

This chain uses TRBV9 with TRBJ2-5, with D possibly matching TRBD1 (5 bases). Trimming stripped 7 bases from V and 1 base from J, with 8 bases between. Germline V CDR1 and CDR2: SGDLS, YYNGEE. The CDR3 covers 12 residues. CDR3: CASGRAQETQYF. The CDR3 DNA is TGTGCCAGCGGCAGGGCCCAAGAGACCCAGTACTTC.

This clone occurred a few times. The rearrangement joins TRBV9 to TRBJ2-7; the D gene is possibly TRBD2 (5 bases). CDR3 length equals 13 residues. Deletions cut 0 bases from V and 12 bases from J, with 16 bases between. CDR1 and CDR2 (germline): SGDLS, YYNGEE. CDR3 nucleotide sequence: TGTGCCAGCAGCGTAGGGACGGAGGCGAACCTGTACTTC. Amino acid sequence: CASSVGTEANLYF. Looking up the rest from reference TRBV9 and TRBJ2-7 gives the full variable domain: DSGVTQTPKHLITATGQRVTLRCSPRSGDLSVYWYQQSLDQGLQFLIQYYNGEERAKGNILERFSAQQFPDLHSELNLSSLELGDSALYFCASSVGTEANLYFGPGTRLTVT.

The gene calls are TRBV7-8 and TRBJ2-3, with TRBD2 identical over 11 bases. The V gene end was trimmed by 6 bases and the J gene end by 6 bases; junction bases not matched to a gene: 11. Germline-derived CDR1 and CDR2 are SGHVS and FQNEAQ. This CDR3 has 16 residues. CDR3 sequence reads: CASRSTGTSGFDTQYF. In DNA, the CDR3 is TGTGCCAGCAGGAGTACCGGGACTAGCGGTTTCGATACGCAGTATTTT.

In DNA, the CDR3 is TGTGCCAGCAGTGAAGGGCAGGAGGCACAAAAACTGTTTTTT. It codes for CASSEGQEAQKLFF. V and J are TRBV2 and TRBJ1-4; D uncertain. The CDR3 covers 14 residues. V dropped 1 base and J dropped 9 bases, with 12 bases sitting between them. The V gene's germline CDR1 is SNHLY and CDR2 FYNNEI.

The rearrangement links TRBV5-1 to TRBJ1-1; 8 bases line up with TRBD1. Per germline, CDR1 SGHRS and CDR2 YFSETQ. The CDR3 length is 14 residues. V lost 3 bases and J lost 0; bases outside the gene matches: 1. The CDR3 spells CASSSTGVNTEAFF. CDR3 in DNA: TGCGCCAGCAGCTCGACAGGGGTGAACACTGAAGCTTTCTTT.

The CDR3 coding sequence is TGTGCCAGTAGTATAGCAGGGAGGGAGCTGTTTTTT. Protein product: CASSIAGRELFF. The chain employs TRBV19 and TRBJ2-2; D possibly corresponds to TRBD1 (5 bases). Deletions cut 1 base from V and 9 bases from J, with 6 bases between. The CDR3 sequence is 12 residues long. Per the germline V gene, CDR1 is LNHDA and CDR2 is SQIVND (reference sequence).

This chain connects TRBV6-1 to TRBJ2-3, with D possibly matching TRBD2 (5 bases). From germline, CDR1 is MNHNS and CDR2 SASEGT. The ends were cut back, 6 bases at V and 2 bases at J, with 12 bases in the middle. This CDR3 spans 14 amino acids. The DNA of the CDR3 is TGTGCCAGCAGCCTACTAGTGTACACAGATACGCAGTATTTT. It specifies CASSLLVYTDTQYF.